The next 30 T cell receptor beta chains were all read from a single sample in a study of T cells in Graves' hyperthyroidism and ophthalmopathy (dated by TCRdb to the late 2010s). The protocol used for the library was multiplex PCR. The data were produced on an Illumina HiSeq 2000. The TCR beta CDR3 regions were amplified from RNA transcripts. The first round of RT-PCR for the TCR CDR3 was performed with the HTBI primer set and the Qiagen OneStep RT-PCR kit. The raw public data were reprocessed by TCRdb itself: fastp quality trimming at Q25, MiXCR clonotype calling, in-frame beta chains only. When rows share a CDR3 protein, they turn into one entry using the most common DNA and genes. The sample table shows a few hundred thousand distinct CDR3 sequences, and roughly 13% are seen once. The biggest ten clones account for 4% to 6.5% of the sample. Sequencing was performed on blood. These receptors all come from a woman under 30 with Graves' hyperthyroidism.

This clonotype was recorded many times. This chain joins TRBV30 and TRBJ2-1, with 11 positions matching TRBD2. The V gene end was trimmed by 7 bases and the J gene end by 8 bases; junction bases not matched to a gene: 7. This CDR3 contains 13 residues. Germline CDR1 reads GTSNPN; CDR2 reads SVGIG (reference sequence). CDR3 bases: TGTGCCTCGATAGCGGGAGGGCCGGATGAGCAGTTCTTC. This sequence encodes CASIAGGPDEQFF.

This clonotype was seen repeatedly, ten times or more. The V gene is TRBV5-1, the J gene TRBJ1-1; D unclear. Trimming removed 0 bases at V and 1 base at J, with 4 bases between. This CDR3 comprises 13 residues. From germline, CDR1 is SGHRS and CDR2 YFSETQ. The CDR3 region has the DNA TGCGCCAGCAGCTTGGCAGCGAACACTGAAGCTTTCTTT. Protein product: CASSLAANTEAFF.

This clonotype occurred many times. The V and J genes are TRBV10-3 and TRBJ1-4, with D uncertain. Germline CDR1 is ENHRY and CDR2 is SYGVKD. Trimming removed 0 bases at V and 10 bases at J, with 12 bases between. The CDR3 loop spans 14 amino acids. The CDR3 nucleotides read TGTGCCATCAGTGAGTCGATCCAGGCGGGAAAACTGTTTTTT. Translating gives CAISESIQAGKLFF.

This clonotype was seen many times. The chain couples TRBV5-1 to TRBJ2-3, with D possibly matching TRBD1 (5 bases). V lost 4 bases and J lost 2, with 17 bases in between. CDR3 length: 16 residues. The germline V gene encodes CDR1 SGHRS and CDR2 YFSETQ. CDR3: CASSITGGGSTDTQYF. In DNA, the CDR3 is TGCGCCAGCAGCATTACAGGCGGCGGATCCACAGATACGCAGTATTTT.

As regards this clonotype: A clone one base away is much larger, so this may be a read error. The CDR3 region has the DNA TGCAGTGCTCTAGACGCGGCCCGGGTCGCCGGGGAGCTGTTTTTT. Protein: CSALDAARVAGELFF. The chain recombines TRBV20-1 with TRBJ2-2, with unresolved D. V was trimmed by 5 bases and J by 6 bases, leaving 19 bases between them. From germline, CDR1 is DFQATT and CDR2 SNEGSKA (reference sequence). The CDR3 spans 15 residues.

This clonotype was observed at least ten times. The chain has TRBV28 and TRBJ2-7; TRBD1 agrees at 8 bases. The CDR3 has 14 residues. V was pared by 5 bases and J by 2 bases, with 5 bases of the junction left unmatched. The germline CDR1 and CDR2 sequences are MDHEN and SYDVKM. The CDR3, as DNA: TGTGCCAGCAGTGCGCCGGGACAGGCCTACGAGCAGTACTTC. It specifies CASSAPGQAYEQYF.

This clonotype rates as medium-sized. The chain has TRBV28 and TRBJ2-3; 7 bases align to TRBD1. Germline V gene lookup returns CDR1 MDHEN and CDR2 SYDVKM. The V segment lost 6 bases and the J segment 3 bases; nucleotides outside the gene matches: 12. This CDR3 comprises 16 residues. The CDR3 DNA reads as TGTGCCAGCAGCCCACAGGGGCTCGTTGAAACAGATACGCAGTATTTT. Encoded protein: CASSPQGLVETDTQYF.

This clonotype was recorded at least ten times. This chain links TRBV9 with TRBJ1-6; 7 bases are shared with TRBD1. This CDR3 spans 14 amino acids. Germline V lookup: CDR1 SGDLS, CDR2 YYNGEE. Germline trimming cut 3 bases from V and 5 bases from J; bases unmatched to any gene: 2. The CDR3 loop reads CASSETGHNSPLHF. The CDR3 DNA is TGTGCCAGCAGCGAGACAGGGCATAATTCACCCCTCCACTTT.

The sample holds a few counts of this clonotype. The rearrangement uses TRBV5-1 and TRBJ2-1; 7 positions agree with TRBD1. Germline values: CDR1 SGHRS, CDR2 YFSETQ. After removal of 6 bases from V and 8 bases from J, the junction contained 8 bases not matched to a gene. The CDR3 has 13 amino acids. The CDR3, as DNA: TGCGCCAGCATGATACCTCAGGGGGATGAGCAGTTCTTC. Translated: CASMIPQGDEQFF. Full variable domain (missing parts from reference TRBV5-1 and TRBJ2-1): KAGVTQTPRYLIKTRGQQVTLSCSPISGHRSVSWYQQTPGQGLQFLFEYFSETQRNKGNFPGRFSGRQFSNSRSEMNVSTLELGDSALYLCASMIPQGDEQFFGPGTRLTVL.

The V and J genes are TRBV4-1 and TRBJ2-5; D possibly corresponds to TRBD2 (5 bases). V was pared by 0 bases and J by 5 bases, with 13 bases between. This CDR3 has 15 amino acids. CDR1 is MGHRA, CDR2 YSYEKL, per germline. DNA for the CDR3: TGCGCCAGCAGCCAAGATATCGGGGTTAGCGAGACCCAGTACTTC. It is translated as CASSQDIGVSETQYF.

The gene calls are TRBV19 and TRBJ2-3; 9 bases match TRBD2. From germline, CDR1 is LNHDA and CDR2 SQIVND (reference sequence). The CDR3 is 19 amino acids. The junction had 19 bases not matched to a gene; V was cut back by 4 bases and J by 5 bases. The CDR3 here is CASSNSVSGRRGGKDTQYF. The CDR3 coding sequence is TGTGCCAGTAGTAACAGTGTTAGCGGGAGAAGAGGCGGGAAAGATACGCAGTATTTT.

This clonotype has more than one count but fewer than ten. The rearrangement uses TRBV7-2 and TRBJ2-2; D gene uncertain. From germline, CDR1 is SGHTA and CDR2 FQGNSA. Trimming shortened V by 2 bases and J by 3 bases, and 7 bases separated the two germline ends. The CDR3 covers 14 residues. The CDR3 coding sequence is TGTGCCAGCAGCTTATCCGGCTACACCGGGGAGCTGTTTTTT. Amino acids: CASSLSGYTGELFF.

This clonotype was observed many times. V is TRBV12-3 or TRBV12-4 and J is TRBJ2-5, with D possibly being TRBD2 (6 bases). The CDR3 extends over 13 amino acids. Deletions cut 7 bases from V and 5 bases from J, with 14 bases between. This CDR3 reads CASTLEGLETQYF. The CDR3 bases are TGTGCCAGCACCTTAGAGGGACTTGAGACCCAGTACTTC.

This clonotype occurred many times. This chain joins TRBV12-3 or TRBV12-4 and TRBJ2-4; no definite D call. This CDR3 has 12 residues. V shed 5 bases and J shed 6 bases, with 8 bases lying between them. CDR3 nucleotide sequence: TGTGCCAGCAGTCGGACGCCAAACATTCAGTACTTC. Protein: CASSRTPNIQYF.

This clonotype was observed a few times. A clone one base away is much larger, so this may be a read error. The V and J genes are TRBV28 and TRBJ2-3, with D possibly matching TRBD2 (5 bases). Germline V lookup: CDR1 MDHEN, CDR2 SYDVKM. The CDR3 sequence is 15 residues long. The germline V and J ends were trimmed by 5 bases and 5 bases, with 17 bases remaining between them. CDR3: CASSDIAGREDTQYF. In DNA, the CDR3 is TGTGCCAGCAGTGATATCGCAGGCCGGGAAGATACGCAGTATTTT.

This clonotype was seen a handful of times. A single base separates this from a much larger clone, so it may be a read error. The rearrangement uses TRBV12-3 or TRBV12-4 and TRBJ1-5, with D unclear. There are 12 residues in the CDR3. The CDR3 sequence is CASSSLNQPRHF. The CDR3 DNA reads TGTGCCAGCAGTTCCTTAAATCAGCCCCGGCATTTT.

CDR3 coding DNA: TGTGCCGGGGGGGGGGATTCCTACGAGCAGTACTTC. The encoded protein is CAGGGDSYEQYF. The rearrangement links TRBV30 to TRBJ2-7, with TRBD2 matching over 7 bases. Germline V CDR1 and CDR2: GTSNPN, SVGIG (reference sequence). This CDR3 contains 12 residues. With 8 bases clipped from V and 1 base from J, the junction kept 5 bases outside the gene matches.

This clonotype was seen a single time. This chain joins TRBV20-1 and TRBJ2-1, with 14 bases fitting TRBD2. V was clipped by 0 bases and J by 8 bases; unmatched bases: 15. This CDR3 contains 19 residues. Germline CDR1 reads DFQATT; CDR2 reads SNEGSKA (reference sequence). The CDR3 DNA reads TGCAGTGCTAGAGATCAAGGGACCGGGACTAGCGGGAGTCTCGATGAGCAGTTCTTC. This encodes CSARDQGTGTSGSLDEQFF.

As regards this clonotype: A read error may explain this, as a much larger clone is one base away. V and J are TRBV6-5 and TRBJ1-2; D call uncertain. The V gene lost 2 bases and the J gene lost 4 bases, with 11 bases spanning the gap. This CDR3 spans 14 amino acids. Looked up from germline, CDR1 is MNHEY and CDR2 is SVGAGI. This CDR3 is CASSYTTVGYGYTF. CDR3 DNA sequence: TGTGCCAGCAGTTACACCACGGTGGGCTATGGCTACACCTTC.

This clonotype was seen ten or more times. The V and J genes are TRBV6-2 or TRBV6-3 and TRBJ2-1, with 12 nucleotides matching TRBD2. J was trimmed by 9 bases and V by 0 bases; bases with no gene match: 3. Germline V lookup: CDR1 MNHEY, CDR2 SVGEGT. The CDR3 spans 15 residues. In DNA form, the CDR3 reads TGTGCCAGCAGTTACTCGGGACTAGCGGGCCGTGAGCAGTTCTTC. Translated: CASSYSGLAGREQFF.

There are many counts of this clonotype. The chain carries TRBV11-2 and TRBJ1-1; unclear D gene. This CDR3 spans 15 amino acids. The V gene lost 5 bases and the J gene lost 4 bases, with 17 bases spanning the gap. CDR1 is SGHAT, CDR2 FQNNGV, per germline. For the CDR3, the DNA is TGTGCCAGCAGCCATAGAGGTGCGGAGCCCACTGAAGCTTTCTTT. Protein sequence: CASSHRGAEPTEAFF. The full variable domain, completed using reference TRBV11-2 and TRBJ1-1, is EAGVAQSPRYKIIEKRQSVAFWCNPISGHATLYWYQQILGQGPKLLIQFQNNGVVDDSQLPKDRFSAERLKGVDSTLKIQPAKLEDSAVYLCASSHRGAEPTEAFFGQGTRLTVV.

This chain joins TRBV19 and TRBJ2-2, with 8 bases that match TRBD2. Per germline, CDR1 LNHDA and CDR2 SQIVND (reference sequence). Trimming removed 6 bases from V and 3 bases from J; junction bases left unmatched: 9. The CDR3 is 16 residues long. The CDR3 loop reads CASRTSGGFDTGELFF. The CDR3 DNA sequence: TGTGCCAGTAGAACCTCGGGAGGGTTCGACACCGGGGAGCTGTTTTTT.

This clonotype was observed many times. This rearrangement joins TRBV18 to TRBJ1-5; TRBD1 matches 8 bases. V trimming: 5 bases; J trimming: 3 bases; junction bases outside the gene matches: 6. CDR3 size: 15 residues. CDR1 is KGHSH, CDR2 LQKENI, per germline. This CDR3 is CASSASGQVNQPQHF. The CDR3 DNA is TGTGCCAGCTCAGCCTCGGGACAGGTCAATCAGCCCCAGCATTTT.

V usage is TRBV20-1 and J usage is TRBJ2-7; 8 positions agree with TRBD2. Germline assignment: CDR1 DFQATT and CDR2 SNEGSKA (reference sequence). The CDR3 is 16 residues long. Trimming took 0 bases from V and 2 from J; bases not matched to a gene: 9. The CDR3 loop is CSARDLAGKDPYEQYF. CDR3 bases: TGCAGTGCTAGAGACCTAGCGGGCAAGGACCCCTACGAGCAGTACTTC.

The chain recombines TRBV7-2 with TRBJ2-3; 9 bases match TRBD2. Germline V gives CDR1 SGHTA, CDR2 FQGNSA. Germline trimming cut 7 bases from V and 10 bases from J; bases unmatched to any gene: 9. This CDR3 spans 13 amino acids. Here the CDR3 DNA reads TGTGCCAGCAAGACTAGCGGTTTGTGGGCGCAGTATTTT. It codes for CASKTSGLWAQYF.

This clonotype was observed at least ten times. The chain joins TRBV2 to TRBJ1-2; no firm D call. CDR3 size: 14 residues. Germline CDR1 SNHLY, CDR2 FYNNEI. V lost 7 bases to trimming and J lost 4 bases, with 16 bases between them. CDR3 in DNA: TGTGCCAGCAATCCGGGCGGGGAGGTCTATGGCTACACCTTC. Its translation: CASNPGGEVYGYTF.

At least ten counts were recorded for this clonotype. V usage is TRBV7-8 and J usage is TRBJ1-2; TRBD1 agrees at 7 bases. The CDR3 totals 14 residues. Germline V gene data show CDR1 as SGHVS and CDR2 as FQNEAQ. After removal of 5 bases from V and 4 bases from J, the junction contained 7 bases not matched to a gene. The CDR3 DNA sequence: TGTGCCAGCAGCCCGGGGTCAGGGGGCTATGGCTACACCTTC. It yields the protein CASSPGSGGYGYTF.

This clonotype was counted ten times or more. This CDR3 reads CASSPHPGLAALGDEQYF. CDR3 nucleotides: TGTGCCAGCAGCCCTCATCCGGGACTAGCGGCTCTCGGGGACGAGCAGTACTTC. V and J are TRBV12-3 or TRBV12-4 and TRBJ2-7, with TRBD2 identical over 11 bases. This CDR3 has 18 residues. The V and J ends lost 6 bases and 5 bases, in that order; junction bases with no gene match: 18.

This clonotype was seen repeatedly, ten times or more. The chain employs TRBV30 and TRBJ1-6; D is undetermined. The CDR3 has 12 residues. Germline V gives CDR1 GTSNPN, CDR2 SVGIG (reference sequence). V lost 0 bases and J lost 9, with 6 bases in between. The CDR3 here is CAWSVPTSPLHF. As DNA, the CDR3 is TGTGCCTGGAGTGTACCCACTTCACCCCTCCACTTT.

CDR3 sequence (DNA): TGTGCCTGGAGTGTATATCCTCACAATGAGCAGTTCTTC. As protein: CAWSVYPHNEQFF. The J gene is TRBJ2-1, the V gene TRBV30; unclear D gene. V dropped 0 bases and J dropped 5 bases, with 8 bases sitting between them. This CDR3 has 13 residues. Germline assignment: CDR1 GTSNPN and CDR2 SVGIG (reference sequence). Looking up the rest from reference TRBV30 and TRBJ2-1 gives the full variable domain: SQTIHQWPATLVQPVGSPLSLECTVEGTSNPNLYWYRQAAGRGLQLLFYSVGIGQISSEVPQNLSASRPQDRQFILSSKKLLLSDSGFYLCAWSVYPHNEQFFGPGTRLTVL.